This T cell receptor beta chain was sequenced for a study of cytomegalovirus exposure and HLA in healthy donors. Study details: Genotyping of some 390 donors showed that 80% to 90% belonged to the Caucasian-associated ancestry cluster.

The germline V gene has CDR1 LGHNA and CDR2 YNFKEQ. The CDR3 has 15 residues. V was pared by 4 bases and J by 5 bases, with 11 bases of the junction left unmatched. Vbeta (60) and Jbeta (13) primers were used in the PCR. Sequencing used immunoSEQ multiplex PCR; TCRdb keeps in-frame clones, though not all of them. This table holds some 160,000 clones, approximately 80% found once. The chain couples TRBV4-2 to TRBJ2-7; 7 nucleotides line up with TRBD2. The sequencing input was PBMCs. This clonotype was obtained from a young woman in good health and CMV-seronegative. For the CDR3, the DNA is TGTGCCAGCAGCCCGCTGACCGGGGGGTTGAACGAGCAGTACTTC. Translated, it gives CASSPLTGGLNEQYF.